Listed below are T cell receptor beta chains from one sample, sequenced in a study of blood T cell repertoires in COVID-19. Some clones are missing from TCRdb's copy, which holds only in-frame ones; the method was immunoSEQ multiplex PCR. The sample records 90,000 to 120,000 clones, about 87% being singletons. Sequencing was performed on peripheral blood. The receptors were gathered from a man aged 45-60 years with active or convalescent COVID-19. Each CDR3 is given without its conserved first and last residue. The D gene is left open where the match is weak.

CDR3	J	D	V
ASSLVTGTPGADTQY	TRBJ2-3	NA	TRBV7-8
ASSSTGFETQY	TRBJ2-5	NA	TRBV7-2
ASGGGQGPADTQY	TRBJ2-3	TRBD2	TRBV6-4
ASRHGQEYNEQF	TRBJ2-1	TRBD1	TRBV7-8
ASSKRDQPQH	TRBJ1-5	NA	TRBV21-1
AITDRRGTEAF	TRBJ1-1	NA	TRBV10-3
ASSLGLQETQY	TRBJ2-5	NA	TRBV7-2
ASSLQRGTEAF	TRBJ1-1	NA	TRBV12-3/TRBV12-4
ASSTGGTDNSPLH	TRBJ1-6	TRBD1	TRBV5-4
ASSQGVQGWNTEAF	TRBJ1-1	TRBD1	TRBV3-1/TRBV3-2
ANSDRPTSAF	TRBJ1-1	TRBD1	TRBV9
AWSSLGWGGSNQPQH	TRBJ1-5	NA	TRBV30
ASSPALGQVTEAF	TRBJ1-1	NA	TRBV27
AISESGGTGATDTQY	TRBJ2-3	TRBD1	TRBV10-3
ASSTGGSSYEQY	TRBJ2-7	TRBD1	TRBV18
SASALTDTHYEQY	TRBJ2-7	NA	TRBV20-1
ASSRTTDASYEQY	TRBJ2-7	NA	TRBV18
ASSKPGLAGGLNEQY	TRBJ2-7	TRBD2	TRBV18
ASSLFRTGRNEQF	TRBJ2-1	TRBD1	TRBV7-9
ASRGRTGVNEQF	TRBJ2-1	TRBD1	TRBV7-2
ASSQVYRAALGNTEAF	TRBJ1-1	NA	TRBV4-1
ASSFSATNEKLF	TRBJ1-4	NA	TRBV7-9
ASSEAKGDFGPQH	TRBJ1-5	NA	TRBV2
ASSQANYFSWYHT	TRBJ1-2	NA	TRBV4-1
ASSPWTSGLSSGANVLT	TRBJ2-6	TRBD2	TRBV28
ASSLGLSKYEQY	TRBJ2-7	NA	TRBV13
ASSIYAGGPSYEQY	TRBJ2-7	TRBD2	TRBV19
ATSRDGRGNGYT	TRBJ1-2	NA	TRBV15
ASSFGQRTNSPLH	TRBJ1-6	NA	TRBV5-4
ASSSMRGFNEKLF	TRBJ1-4	NA	TRBV7-2
ASSRPGGQETQY	TRBJ2-5	NA	TRBV5-1
ASSLGPNEQY	TRBJ2-7	NA	TRBV7-9
ASSLGAGVYNEQF	TRBJ2-1	TRBD2	TRBV11-2
ASSLVSEYEQY	TRBJ2-7	NA	TRBV27
ASSLDGTSTDTQY	TRBJ2-3	NA	TRBV7-2
ATGTDSYEQY	TRBJ2-7	TRBD1	TRBV28
ASSLYRENTEAF	TRBJ1-1	NA	TRBV7-2
ASSPGLAGDTGELF	TRBJ2-2	TRBD2	TRBV5-1
ASSQPSVSSYNEQF	TRBJ2-1	NA	TRBV5-4
ASSFGNQPQH	TRBJ1-5	NA	TRBV12-3/TRBV12-4